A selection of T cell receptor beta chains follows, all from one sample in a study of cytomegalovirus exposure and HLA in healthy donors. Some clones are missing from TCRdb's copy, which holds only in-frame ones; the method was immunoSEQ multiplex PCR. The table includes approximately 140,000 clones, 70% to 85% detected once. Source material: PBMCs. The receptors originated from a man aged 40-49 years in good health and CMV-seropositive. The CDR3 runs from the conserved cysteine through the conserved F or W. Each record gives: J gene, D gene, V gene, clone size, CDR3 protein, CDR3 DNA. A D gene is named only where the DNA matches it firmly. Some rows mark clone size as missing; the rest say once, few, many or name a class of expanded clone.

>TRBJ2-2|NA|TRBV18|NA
CASSSRLVGELFF
TGTGCCAGCTCATCTAGGCTGGTCGGGGAGCTGTTTTTT
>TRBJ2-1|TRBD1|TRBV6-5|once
CASAPETGYNEQFF
TGTGCCAGTGCCCCTGAGACAGGGTACAATGAGCAGTTCTTC
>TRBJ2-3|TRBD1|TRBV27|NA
CASRISGGRGTDTQYF
TGTGCCAGCAGGATTTCAGGGGGCAGGGGCACAGATACGCAGTATTTT
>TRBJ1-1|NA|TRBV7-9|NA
CSSSSTGMLAFF
TGTTCCAGCAGCTCTACAGGGATGTTGGCTTTCTTT
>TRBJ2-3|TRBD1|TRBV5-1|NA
CASSLSGQGIISTDTQYF
TGCGCCAGCAGCCTTTCGGGACAGGGGATAATTAGCACAGATACGCAGTATTTT
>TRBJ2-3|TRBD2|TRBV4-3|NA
CASSPTSGGADTQYF
TGCGCCAGCAGCCCCACTAGCGGGGGAGCAGATACGCAGTATTTT
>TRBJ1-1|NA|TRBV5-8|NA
CASSLTGNTEAFF
TGTGCCAGCAGCTTAACGGGGAACACTGAAGCTTTCTTT
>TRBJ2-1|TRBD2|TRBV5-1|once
CASSLGSGSYNEQFF
TGCGCCAGCAGCTTGGGTAGCGGGAGCTACAATGAGCAGTTCTTC
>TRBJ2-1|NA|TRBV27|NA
CASSLSSNYEQFF
TGTGCCAGCAGTTTATCGAGCAACTATGAGCAGTTCTTC
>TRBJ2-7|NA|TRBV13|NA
CASSAGLGMTYEQYF
TGTGCCAGCAGCGCAGGACTGGGGATGACCTACGAGCAGTACTTC
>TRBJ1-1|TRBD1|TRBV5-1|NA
CASSWGVDRAEAFF
TGCGCCAGCAGCTGGGGGGTCGACAGGGCTGAAGCTTTCTTT
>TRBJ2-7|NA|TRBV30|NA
CAWSVGQGSSYEQYF
TGTGCCTGGAGTGTAGGCCAGGGAAGCTCCTACGAGCAGTACTTC
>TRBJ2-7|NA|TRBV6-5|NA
CASSSQGYEQYF
TGTGCCAGCAGTTCGCAGGGCTACGAGCAGTACTTC
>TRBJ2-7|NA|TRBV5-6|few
CASSATGNYEQYF
TGTGCCAGCAGCGCTACAGGGAACTACGAGCAGTACTTC
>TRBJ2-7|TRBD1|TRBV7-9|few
CASSRPGQGPEQYF
TGTGCCAGCAGCAGACCGGGACAGGGTCCCGAGCAGTACTTC
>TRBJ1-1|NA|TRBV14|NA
CASSQGRQAGWDTEAFF
TGTGCCAGCAGCCAAGGCCGACAGGCAGGGTGGGACACTGAAGCTTTCTTT
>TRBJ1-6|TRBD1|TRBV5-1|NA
CASSLVGQGYNSPLHF
TGCGCCAGCAGCTTGGTTGGACAGGGATATAATTCACCCCTCCACTTT
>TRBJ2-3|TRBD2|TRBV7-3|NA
CASSTTSGRTDTQYF
TGTGCCAGCAGCACGACTAGCGGGCGTACAGATACGCAGTATTTT
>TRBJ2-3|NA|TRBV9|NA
CASSEAEWDTQYF
TGTGCCAGCAGCGAGGCGGAGTGGGATACGCAGTATTTT
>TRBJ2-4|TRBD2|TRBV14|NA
CASSRSFREGLQENIQYF
TGTGCCAGCAGCCGATCATTCCGGGAGGGCCTGCAGGAAAACATTCAGTACTTC
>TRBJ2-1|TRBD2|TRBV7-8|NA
CASSFGLAGGPDEQFF
TGTGCCAGCAGCTTCGGACTAGCGGGAGGGCCGGATGAGCAGTTCTTC
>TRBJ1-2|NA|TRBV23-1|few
CSRAAIFYGYTF
TGTTCCAGGGCGGCTATTTTCTATGGCTACACCTTC